Below are 10 T cell receptor beta chains sequenced from a single sample in a study of blood T cell repertoires in COVID-19. TCRdb's table, derived via immunoSEQ multiplex PCR, lists solely in-frame clones and lacks some. The table includes 35,000 to 50,000 clones, roughly 84% detected once. The sequenced material came from peripheral blood. Every receptor here comes from a man between 65 and 85 years old with acute or convalescent COVID-19.

The chain links TRBV30 to TRBJ2-7; D is unresolved. Germline V gene sequence: CDR1 GTSNPN, CDR2 SVGIG (reference sequence). The CDR3 loop spans 12 amino acids. Trimming pared 5 bases from V and 5 bases from J, leaving 13 bases between. The CDR3 bases are TGTGCCTGGTCCCCACGCGCAAACGAGCAGTACTTC. Translating gives CAWSPRANEQYF.

The chain uses TRBV7-8 and TRBJ2-1; 12 bases are shared with TRBD2. The germline gives CDR1 SGHVS, CDR2 FQNEAQ. The J segment lost 9 bases and the V segment lost 3 bases, leaving 18 bases of the junction unmatched. The CDR3 has 19 residues. CDR3 nucleotide sequence: TGTGCCAGCAGCTTCAGGACTAGCGGGGTCCGATCACGGAGGGGTGAGCAGTTCTTC. Residues: CASSFRTSGVRSRRGEQFF.

In this sample, this clone turned up once. The genes are TRBV14 and TRBJ2-1, with D tentatively TRBD2 (6 bases). Deletions cut 4 bases from V and 7 bases from J, with 11 bases between. Looked up from germline, CDR1 is SGHDN and CDR2 is FVKESK. This CDR3 is built from 13 residues. CDR3 nucleotide sequence: TGTGCCAGCAGCCTTGCGGGGACTAATGAGCAGTTCTTC. Amino acid sequence: CASSLAGTNEQFF.

The chain has TRBV6-2 or TRBV6-3 and TRBJ1-4; no firm D call. V lost 3 bases, J lost 11 bases, and 7 bases lay in between. The CDR3 extends over 11 amino acids. Looked up from germline, CDR1 is MNHEY and CDR2 is SVGEGT. The CDR3 nucleotides read TGTGCCAGCAGTTATGCGGGGAAACTGTTTTTT. Translation gives CASSYAGKLFF.

V and J are TRBV2 and TRBJ2-2; a weak D match, TRBD2 (6 bases). Trimming left V 2 bases short and J 0 bases short, with 10 bases between. CDR1 is SNHLY, CDR2 FYNNEI, per germline. This CDR3 comprises 16 residues. CDR3 protein: CASSERSGANTGELFF. CDR3 in DNA: TGTGCCAGCAGTGAAAGATCGGGGGCGAACACCGGGGAGCTGTTTTTT.

Here the CDR3 DNA reads TGTGCCAGCGGGGGCCAGGTGAGCACAGATACGCAGTATTTT. Protein: CASGGQVSTDTQYF. The chain employs TRBV4-2 and TRBJ2-3, with a weak D call TRBD1 (6 bases). Trimming removed 8 bases from V and 0 bases from J, with 12 bases in between. Germline CDR1 is LGHNA and CDR2 is YNFKEQ. The CDR3 sequence is 14 residues long.

V gene TRBV19 combines with J gene TRBJ1-2; 7 bases map to TRBD1. The CDR3 consists of 13 residues. The germline V gene has CDR1 LNHDA and CDR2 SQIVND (reference sequence). V gave up 5 bases and J gave up 6 bases; unmatched junction bases: 6. In DNA form, the CDR3 reads TGTGCCAGTAGTGGGACAGTAAAGGATGGCTACACCTTC. Translating it yields CASSGTVKDGYTF.

This chain links TRBV6-5 with TRBJ1-5; a weak D match, TRBD1 (6 bases). Trimming cost V 4 bases and J 9 bases, with 19 bases left between them. Germline V gene lookup returns CDR1 MNHEY and CDR2 SVGAGI. This CDR3 has 15 amino acids. CDR3 DNA: TGTGCCAGCAGTTCCCGAGCAGGAGGGGGGGGGCCCCAGCATTTT. Translating gives CASSSRAGGGGPQHF.

This clone appeared once. This rearrangement joins TRBV7-3 to TRBJ2-1, with 10 bases matching TRBD2. Germline loops: CDR1 SGHTA, CDR2 FQGTGA. The CDR3 runs to 15 residues. The ends lost 1 base at V and 15 bases at J; junction bases unmatched: 12. The CDR3 bases are TGTGCCAGCAGCTTAATGGGGACTAGCGCCAAGGGGTGGTTCTTC. Protein product: CASSLMGTSAKGWFF.

This clone has more than one count but fewer than ten. The J gene is TRBJ1-4, the V gene TRBV5-5; D is undetermined. Germline assignment: CDR1 SGHKS and CDR2 YYEKEE (reference sequence). The CDR3 is 14 residues long. The V gene lost 0 bases and the J gene lost 8 bases, with 11 bases spanning the gap. The CDR3 loop is CASSLAGEEEKLFF. The CDR3 nucleotides read TGTGCCAGCAGCTTGGCCGGGGAGGAGGAAAAACTGTTTTTT.